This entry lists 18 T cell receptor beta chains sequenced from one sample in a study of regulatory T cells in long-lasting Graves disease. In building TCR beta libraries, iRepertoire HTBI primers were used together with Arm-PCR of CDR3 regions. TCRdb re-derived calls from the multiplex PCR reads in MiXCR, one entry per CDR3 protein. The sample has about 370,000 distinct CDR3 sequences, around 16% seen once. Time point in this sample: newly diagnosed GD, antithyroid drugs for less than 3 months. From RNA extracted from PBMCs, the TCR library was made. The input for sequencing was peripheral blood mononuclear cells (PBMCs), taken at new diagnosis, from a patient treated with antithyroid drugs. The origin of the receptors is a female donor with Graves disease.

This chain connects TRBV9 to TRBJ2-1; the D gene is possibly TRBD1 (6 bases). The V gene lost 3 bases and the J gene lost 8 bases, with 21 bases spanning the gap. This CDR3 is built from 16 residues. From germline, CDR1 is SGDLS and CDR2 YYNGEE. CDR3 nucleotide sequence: TGTGCCAGCAGCGCATCCCTGACAGGTGGTAGGTATGAGCAGTTCTTC. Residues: CASSASLTGGRYEQFF.

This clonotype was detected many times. This CDR3 reads CASTQSLVGAFF. The CDR3 bases are TGTGCCAGCACCCAAAGTTTGGTCGGAGCTTTCTTT. This chain joins TRBV7-9 and TRBJ1-1; D unresolved. Per the germline V gene, CDR1 is SEHNR and CDR2 is FQNEAQ (reference sequence). The germline V and J ends were trimmed by 7 bases and 10 bases, with 16 bases remaining between them. This CDR3 has 12 amino acids. Full variable domain (remainder filled in from reference TRBV7-9 and TRBJ1-1): DTGVSQNPRHKITKRGQNVTFRCDPISEHNRLYWYRQTLGQGPEFLTYFQNEAQLEKSRLLSDRFSAERPKGSFSTLEIQRTEQGDSAMYLCASTQSLVGAFFGQGTRLTVV.

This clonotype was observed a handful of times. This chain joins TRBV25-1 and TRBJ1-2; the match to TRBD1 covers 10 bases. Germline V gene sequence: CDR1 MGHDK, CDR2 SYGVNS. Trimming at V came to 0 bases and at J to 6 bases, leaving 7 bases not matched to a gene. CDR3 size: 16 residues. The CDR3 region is CASSEYIPDRGHGYTF. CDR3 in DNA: TGTGCCAGCAGTGAATATATACCTGACAGGGGGCATGGCTACACCTTC.

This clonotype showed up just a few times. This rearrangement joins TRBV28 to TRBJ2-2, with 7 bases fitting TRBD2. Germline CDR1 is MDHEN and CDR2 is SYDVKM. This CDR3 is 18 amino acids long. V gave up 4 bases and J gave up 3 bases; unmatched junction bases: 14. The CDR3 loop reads CASSYPPQGGWDTGELFF. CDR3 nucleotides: TGTGCCAGCAGTTACCCTCCCCAGGGAGGGTGGGACACCGGGGAGCTGTTTTTT.

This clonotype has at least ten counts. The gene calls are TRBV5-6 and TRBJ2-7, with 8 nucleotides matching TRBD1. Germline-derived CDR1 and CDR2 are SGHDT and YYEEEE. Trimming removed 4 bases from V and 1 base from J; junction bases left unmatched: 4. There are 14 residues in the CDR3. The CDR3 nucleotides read TGTGCCAGCAGCGTGGGACAGGAATCCTACGAGCAGTACTTC. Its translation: CASSVGQESYEQYF.

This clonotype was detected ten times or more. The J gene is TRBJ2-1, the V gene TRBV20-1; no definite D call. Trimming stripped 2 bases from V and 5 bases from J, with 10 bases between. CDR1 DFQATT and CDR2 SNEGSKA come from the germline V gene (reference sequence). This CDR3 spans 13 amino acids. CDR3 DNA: TGCAGTGCTAGACGACGACAAGACAATGAGCAGTTCTTC. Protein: CSARRRQDNEQFF.

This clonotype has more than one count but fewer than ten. The CDR3 is CAISQSSGNTIYF. The CDR3 DNA sequence: TGTGCCATCAGTCAGAGCTCTGGAAACACCATATATTTT. The chain combines TRBV10-3 with TRBJ1-3; D ambiguous. The V end lost 5 bases, the J end lost 0 bases, and 5 bases lay between the germline ends. The V gene's germline CDR1 is ENHRY and CDR2 SYGVKD. The CDR3 has 13 amino acids.

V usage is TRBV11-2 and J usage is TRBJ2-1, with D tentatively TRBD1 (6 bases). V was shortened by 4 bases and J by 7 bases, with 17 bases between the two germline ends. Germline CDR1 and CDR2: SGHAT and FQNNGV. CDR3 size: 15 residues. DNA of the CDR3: TGTGCCAGCAGCTACACTACAGGGCTAGTGAATGAGCAGTTCTTC. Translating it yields CASSYTTGLVNEQFF.

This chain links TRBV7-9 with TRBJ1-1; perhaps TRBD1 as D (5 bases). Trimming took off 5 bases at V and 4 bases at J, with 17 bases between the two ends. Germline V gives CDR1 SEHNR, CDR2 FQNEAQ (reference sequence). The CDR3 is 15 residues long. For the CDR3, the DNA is TGTGCCAGCAGCGACCCAGGGTTGGTGGGCACTGAAGCTTTCTTT. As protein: CASSDPGLVGTEAFF. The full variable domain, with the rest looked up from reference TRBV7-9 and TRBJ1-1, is DTGVSQNPRHKITKRGQNVTFRCDPISEHNRLYWYRQTLGQGPEFLTYFQNEAQLEKSRLLSDRFSAERPKGSFSTLEIQRTEQGDSAMYLCASSDPGLVGTEAFFGQGTRLTVV.

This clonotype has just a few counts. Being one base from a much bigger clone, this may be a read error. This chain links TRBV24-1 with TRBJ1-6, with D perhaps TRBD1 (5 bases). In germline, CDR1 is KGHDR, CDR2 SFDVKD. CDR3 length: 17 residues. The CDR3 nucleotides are TGTGCCACCAGTTCTCTCAGAGGGGACGGTCATAATTCACCCCCCCACTTT. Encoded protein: CATSSLRGDGHNSPPHF.

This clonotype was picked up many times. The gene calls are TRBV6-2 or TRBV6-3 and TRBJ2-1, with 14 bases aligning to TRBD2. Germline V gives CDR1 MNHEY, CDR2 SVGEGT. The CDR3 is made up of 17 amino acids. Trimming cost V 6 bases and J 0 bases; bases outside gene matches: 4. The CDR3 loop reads CASRGLAGVGSYNEQFF. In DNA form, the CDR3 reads TGTGCCAGCAGGGGACTAGCGGGAGTTGGCTCCTACAATGAGCAGTTCTTC.

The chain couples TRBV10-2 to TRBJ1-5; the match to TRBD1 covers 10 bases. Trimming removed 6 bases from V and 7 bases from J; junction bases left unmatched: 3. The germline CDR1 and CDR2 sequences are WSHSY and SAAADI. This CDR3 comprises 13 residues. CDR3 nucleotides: TGCGCCAGCAGGGACAGGGGGACCCAGCCCCAGCATTTT. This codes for CASRDRGTQPQHF.

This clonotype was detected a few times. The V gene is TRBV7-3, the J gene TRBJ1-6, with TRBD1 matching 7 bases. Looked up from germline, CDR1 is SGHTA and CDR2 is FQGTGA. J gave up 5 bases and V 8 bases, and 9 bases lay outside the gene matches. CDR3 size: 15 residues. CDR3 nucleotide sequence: TGTGCCAGCGGAGCTCAAGGGGGCAATAATTCACCCCTCCACTTT. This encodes CASGAQGGNNSPLHF.

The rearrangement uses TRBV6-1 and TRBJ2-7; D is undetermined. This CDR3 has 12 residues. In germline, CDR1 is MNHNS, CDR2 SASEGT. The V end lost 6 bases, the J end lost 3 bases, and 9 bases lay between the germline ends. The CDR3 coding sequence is TGTGCCAGCAGGCCAGGTTTCTACGAGCAGTACTTC. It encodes CASRPGFYEQYF.

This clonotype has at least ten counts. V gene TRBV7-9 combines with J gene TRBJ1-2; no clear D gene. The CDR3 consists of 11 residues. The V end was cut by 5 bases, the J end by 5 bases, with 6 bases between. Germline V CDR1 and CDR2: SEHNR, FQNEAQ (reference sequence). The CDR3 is CASSLYYGYTF. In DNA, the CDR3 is TGTGCCAGCAGCCTTTATTATGGCTACACCTTC.

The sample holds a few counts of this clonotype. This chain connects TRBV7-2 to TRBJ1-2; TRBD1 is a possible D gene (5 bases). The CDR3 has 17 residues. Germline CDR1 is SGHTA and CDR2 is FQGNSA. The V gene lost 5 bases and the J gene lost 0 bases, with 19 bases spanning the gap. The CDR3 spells CASSNGVGVRTNYGYTF. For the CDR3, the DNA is TGTGCCAGCAGCAATGGGGTGGGGGTTCGGACTAACTATGGCTACACCTTC.

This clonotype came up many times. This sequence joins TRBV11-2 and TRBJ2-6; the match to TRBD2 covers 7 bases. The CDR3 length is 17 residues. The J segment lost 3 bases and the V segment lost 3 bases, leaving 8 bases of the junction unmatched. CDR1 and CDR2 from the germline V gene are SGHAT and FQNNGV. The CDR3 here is CASSFPWGGVGANVLTF. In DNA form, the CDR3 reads TGTGCCAGCAGCTTCCCATGGGGAGGGGTTGGGGCCAACGTCCTGACTTTC.

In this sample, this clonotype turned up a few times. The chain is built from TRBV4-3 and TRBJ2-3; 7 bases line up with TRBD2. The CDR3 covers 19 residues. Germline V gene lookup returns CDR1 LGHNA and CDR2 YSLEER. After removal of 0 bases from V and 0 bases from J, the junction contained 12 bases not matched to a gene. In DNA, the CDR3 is TGCGCCAGCAGCCAAGATTTTCTAGCGGCCTCTTCTAGCACAGATACGCAGTATTTT. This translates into CASSQDFLAASSSTDTQYF.